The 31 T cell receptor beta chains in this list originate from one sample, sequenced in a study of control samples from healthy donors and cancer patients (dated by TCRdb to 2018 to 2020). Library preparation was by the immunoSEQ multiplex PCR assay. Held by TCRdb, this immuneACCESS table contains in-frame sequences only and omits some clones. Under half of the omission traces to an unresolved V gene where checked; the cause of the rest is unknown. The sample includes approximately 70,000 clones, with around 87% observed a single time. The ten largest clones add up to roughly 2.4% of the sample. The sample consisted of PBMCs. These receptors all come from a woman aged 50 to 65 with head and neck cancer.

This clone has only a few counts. For the CDR3, the DNA is TGTGCCAGCAGTTACGGAGGGAAAGGCTCCTACAATGAGCAGTTCTTC. Translating gives CASSYGGKGSYNEQFF. The chain recombines TRBV6-6 with TRBJ2-1; a weak D match, TRBD2 (6 bases). V was trimmed by 2 bases and J by 0 bases, leaving 11 bases between them. The V gene's germline CDR1 is MNHNY and CDR2 SVGAGI (reference sequence). This CDR3 is 16 amino acids long.

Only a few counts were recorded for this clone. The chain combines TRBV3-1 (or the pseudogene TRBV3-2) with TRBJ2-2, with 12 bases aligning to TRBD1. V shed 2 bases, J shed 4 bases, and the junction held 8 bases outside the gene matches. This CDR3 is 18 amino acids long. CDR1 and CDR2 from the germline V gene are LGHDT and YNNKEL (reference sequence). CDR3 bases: TGTGCCAGCAGCCAACGTACCGGGACAGGGGGCTTCACCGGGGAGCTGTTTTTT. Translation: CASSQRTGTGGFTGELFF.

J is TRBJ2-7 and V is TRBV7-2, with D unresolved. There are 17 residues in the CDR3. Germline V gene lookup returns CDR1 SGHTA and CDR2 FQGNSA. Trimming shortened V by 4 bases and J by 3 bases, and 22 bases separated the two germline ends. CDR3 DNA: TGTGCCAGCAGCTCTAATAGGAAAGGACCGAGCGACTACGAGCAGTACTTC. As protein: CASSSNRKGPSDYEQYF.

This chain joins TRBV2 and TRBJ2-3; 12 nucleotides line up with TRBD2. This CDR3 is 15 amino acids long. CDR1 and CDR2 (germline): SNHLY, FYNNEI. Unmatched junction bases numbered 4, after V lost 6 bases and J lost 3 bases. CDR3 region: CASRETSGGTDTQYF. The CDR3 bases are TGTGCCAGCAGAGAGACTAGCGGGGGTACAGATACGCAGTATTTT.

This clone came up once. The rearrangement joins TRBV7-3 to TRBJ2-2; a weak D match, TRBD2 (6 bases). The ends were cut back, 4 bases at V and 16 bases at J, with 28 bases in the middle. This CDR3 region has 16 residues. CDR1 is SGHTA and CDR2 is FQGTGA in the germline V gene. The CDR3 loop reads CASSSRGGVGGVIGFF. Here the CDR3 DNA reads TGTGCCAGCAGCTCGCGAGGAGGGGTTGGGGGAGTTATAGGGTTTTTT.

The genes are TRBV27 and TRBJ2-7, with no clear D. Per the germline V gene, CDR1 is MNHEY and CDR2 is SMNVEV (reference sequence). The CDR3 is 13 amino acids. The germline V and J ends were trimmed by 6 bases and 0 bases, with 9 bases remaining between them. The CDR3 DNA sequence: TGTGCCAGCAGCTTCAGGAGCTCCTACGAGCAGTACTTC. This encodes CASSFRSSYEQYF.

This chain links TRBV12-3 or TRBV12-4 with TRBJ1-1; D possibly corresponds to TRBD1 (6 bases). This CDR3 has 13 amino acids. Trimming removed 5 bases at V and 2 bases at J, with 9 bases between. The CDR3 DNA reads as TGTGCCAGCAGTGCCAGGGGCAACACTGAAGCTTTCTTT. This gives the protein CASSARGNTEAFF.

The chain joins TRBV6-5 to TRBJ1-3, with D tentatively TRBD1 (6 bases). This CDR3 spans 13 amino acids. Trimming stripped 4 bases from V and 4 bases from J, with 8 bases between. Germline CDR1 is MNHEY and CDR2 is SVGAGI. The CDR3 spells CASSSGAGNTIYF. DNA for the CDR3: TGTGCCAGCAGTTCAGGGGCGGGAAACACCATATATTTT.

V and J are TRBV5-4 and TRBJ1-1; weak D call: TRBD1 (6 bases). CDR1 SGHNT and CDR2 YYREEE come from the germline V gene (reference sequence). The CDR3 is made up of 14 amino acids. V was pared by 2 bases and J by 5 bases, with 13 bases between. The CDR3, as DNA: TGTGCCAGCAGCTTCGCAGGGGTGGGGACTGAAGCTTTCTTT. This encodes CASSFAGVGTEAFF.

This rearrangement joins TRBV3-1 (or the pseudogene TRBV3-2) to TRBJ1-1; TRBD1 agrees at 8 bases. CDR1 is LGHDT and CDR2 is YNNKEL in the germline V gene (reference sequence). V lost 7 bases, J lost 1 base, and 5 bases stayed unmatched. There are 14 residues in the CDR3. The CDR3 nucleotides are TGTGCCAGCATCGGACAGGGCGGGAACACTGAAGCTTTCTTT. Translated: CASIGQGGNTEAFF.

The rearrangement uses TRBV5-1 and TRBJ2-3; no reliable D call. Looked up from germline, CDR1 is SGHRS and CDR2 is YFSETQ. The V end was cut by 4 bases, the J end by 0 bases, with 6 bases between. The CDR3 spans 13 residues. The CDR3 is CASSVPSTDTQYF. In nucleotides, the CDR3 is TGCGCCAGCAGCGTTCCTAGCACAGATACGCAGTATTTT.

Here the CDR3 reads CASSLGQGARSLHF. CDR3 coding DNA: TGTGCCAGCAGTCTAGGACAGGGAGCAAGGTCCCTCCACTTT. The V call is TRBV28, the J call TRBJ1-6; 8 bases are a match to TRBD1. The length of the CDR3 is 14 residues. Germline CDR1 MDHEN, CDR2 SYDVKM. V lost 5 bases and J lost 14; bases outside the gene matches: 11.

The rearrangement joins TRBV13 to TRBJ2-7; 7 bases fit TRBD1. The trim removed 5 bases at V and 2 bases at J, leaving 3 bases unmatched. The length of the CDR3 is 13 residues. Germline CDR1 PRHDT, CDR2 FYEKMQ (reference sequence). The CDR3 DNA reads TGTGCCAGCAGCCGGGGACAGACCTACGAGCAGTACTTC. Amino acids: CASSRGQTYEQYF.

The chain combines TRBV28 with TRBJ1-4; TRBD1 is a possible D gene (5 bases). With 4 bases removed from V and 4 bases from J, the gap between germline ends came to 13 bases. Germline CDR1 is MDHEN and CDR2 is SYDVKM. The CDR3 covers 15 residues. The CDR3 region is CASSSIDRFNEKLFF. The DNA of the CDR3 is TGTGCCAGCAGTTCGATAGACAGATTTAATGAAAAACTGTTTTTT.

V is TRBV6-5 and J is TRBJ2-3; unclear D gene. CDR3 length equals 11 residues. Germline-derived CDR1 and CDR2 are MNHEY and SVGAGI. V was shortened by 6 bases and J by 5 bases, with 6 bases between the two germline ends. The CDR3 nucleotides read TGTGCCAGCAGGGCCCTAGATACGCAGTATTTT. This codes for CASRALDTQYF.

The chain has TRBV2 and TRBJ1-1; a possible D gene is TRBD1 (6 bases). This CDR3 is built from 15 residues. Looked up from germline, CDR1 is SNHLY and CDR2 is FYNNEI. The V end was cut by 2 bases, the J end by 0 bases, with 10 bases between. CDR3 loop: CASSEQGTMNTEAFF. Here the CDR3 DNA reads TGTGCCAGCAGTGAACAGGGGACTATGAACACTGAAGCTTTCTTT.

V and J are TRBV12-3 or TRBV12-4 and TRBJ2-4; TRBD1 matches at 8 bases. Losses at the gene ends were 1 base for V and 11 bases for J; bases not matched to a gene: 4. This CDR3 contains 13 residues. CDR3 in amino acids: CASSLGTGSLQYF. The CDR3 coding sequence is TGTGCCAGCAGTTTAGGGACAGGGTCTCTTCAGTACTTC.

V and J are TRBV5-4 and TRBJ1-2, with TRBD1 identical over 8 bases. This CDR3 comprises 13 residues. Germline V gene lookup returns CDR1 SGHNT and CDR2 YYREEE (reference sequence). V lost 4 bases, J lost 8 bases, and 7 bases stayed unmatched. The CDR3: CASSDRGSWGYTF. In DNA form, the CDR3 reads TGTGCCAGCAGCGACAGGGGAAGTTGGGGCTACACCTTC. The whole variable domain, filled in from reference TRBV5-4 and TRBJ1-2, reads ETGVTQSPTHLIKTRGQQVTLRCSSQSGHNTVSWYQQALGQGPQFIFQYYREEENGRGNFPPRFSGLQFPNYSSELNVNALELDDSALYLCASSDRGSWGYTFGSGTRLTVV.

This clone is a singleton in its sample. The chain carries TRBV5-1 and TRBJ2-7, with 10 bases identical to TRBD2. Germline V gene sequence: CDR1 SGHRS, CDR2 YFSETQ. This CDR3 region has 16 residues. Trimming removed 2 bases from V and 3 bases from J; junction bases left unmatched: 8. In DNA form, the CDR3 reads TGCGCCAGCAGCTTCGCCCCGTTAGCGGGGGGCTACGAGCAGTACTTC. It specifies CASSFAPLAGGYEQYF. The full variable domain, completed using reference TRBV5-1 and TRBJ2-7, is KAGVTQTPRYLIKTRGQQVTLSCSPISGHRSVSWYQQTPGQGLQFLFEYFSETQRNKGNFPGRFSGRQFSNSRSEMNVSTLELGDSALYLCASSFAPLAGGYEQYFGPGTRLTVT.

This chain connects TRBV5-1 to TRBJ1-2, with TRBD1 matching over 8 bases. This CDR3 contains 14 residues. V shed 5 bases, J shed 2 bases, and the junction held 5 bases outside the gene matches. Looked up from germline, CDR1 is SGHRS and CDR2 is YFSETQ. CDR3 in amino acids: CASRPGQVNYGYTF. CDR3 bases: TGCGCCAGCAGACCGGGACAGGTCAACTATGGCTACACCTTC. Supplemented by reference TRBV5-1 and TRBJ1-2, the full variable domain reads KAGVTQTPRYLIKTRGQQVTLSCSPISGHRSVSWYQQTPGQGLQFLFEYFSETQRNKGNFPGRFSGRQFSNSRSEMNVSTLELGDSALYLCASRPGQVNYGYTFGSGTRLTVV.

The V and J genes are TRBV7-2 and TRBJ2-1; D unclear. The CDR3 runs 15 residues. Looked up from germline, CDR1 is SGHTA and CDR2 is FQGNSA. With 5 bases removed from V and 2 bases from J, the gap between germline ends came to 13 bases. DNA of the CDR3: TGTGCCAGCAGCCCCTCAAGGCAGGCCTACAATGAGCAGTTCTTC. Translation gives CASSPSRQAYNEQFF.

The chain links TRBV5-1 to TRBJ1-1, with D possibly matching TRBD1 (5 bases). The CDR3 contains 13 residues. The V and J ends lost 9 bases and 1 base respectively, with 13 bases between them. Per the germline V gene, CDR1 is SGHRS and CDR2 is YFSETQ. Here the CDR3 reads CATMDTGNTEAFF. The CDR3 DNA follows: TGCGCCACCATGGACACTGGGAACACTGAAGCTTTCTTT.

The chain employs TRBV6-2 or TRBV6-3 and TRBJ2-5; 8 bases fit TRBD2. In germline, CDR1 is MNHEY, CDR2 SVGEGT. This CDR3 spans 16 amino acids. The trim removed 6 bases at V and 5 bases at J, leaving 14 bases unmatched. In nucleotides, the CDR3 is TGTGCCAGCAGCGACCCTCGGGGGGGGGCCACGGAGACCCAGTACTTC. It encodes CASSDPRGGATETQYF.

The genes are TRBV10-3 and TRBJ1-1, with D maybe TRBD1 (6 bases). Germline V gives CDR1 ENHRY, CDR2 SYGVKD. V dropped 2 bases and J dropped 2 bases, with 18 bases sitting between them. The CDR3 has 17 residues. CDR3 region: CAISEVTPGTPNTEAFF. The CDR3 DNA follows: TGTGCCATCAGTGAGGTGACCCCGGGGACACCTAACACTGAAGCTTTCTTT.

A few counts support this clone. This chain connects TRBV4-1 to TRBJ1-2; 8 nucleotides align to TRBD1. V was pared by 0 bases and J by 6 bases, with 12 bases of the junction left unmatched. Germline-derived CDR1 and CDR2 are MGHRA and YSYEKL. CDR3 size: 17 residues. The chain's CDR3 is CASSQDRQGAQFNGYTF. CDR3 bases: TGCGCCAGCAGCCAAGATCGGCAGGGGGCGCAGTTCAATGGCTACACCTTC.

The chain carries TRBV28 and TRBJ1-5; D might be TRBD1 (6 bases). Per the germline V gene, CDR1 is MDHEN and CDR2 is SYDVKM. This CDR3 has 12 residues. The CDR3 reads CAIQGTNQPQHF. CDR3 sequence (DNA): TGTGCAATACAGGGCACGAATCAGCCCCAGCATTTT. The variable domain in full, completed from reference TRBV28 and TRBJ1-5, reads DVKVTQSSRYLVKRTGEKVFLECVQDMDHENMFWYRQDPGLGLRLIYFSYDVKMKEKGDIPEGYSVSREKKERFSLILESASTNQTSMYLCAIQGTNQPQHFGDGTRLSIL.

CDR3 residues: CASRFGGTTYEQFF. CDR3 DNA: TGTGCCAGTCGGTTTGGGGGGACCACTTATGAGCAGTTCTTC. The chain has TRBV18 and TRBJ2-1; D may be TRBD2 (6 bases). The V gene lost 9 bases and the J gene lost 8 bases, with 20 bases spanning the gap. Looked up from germline, CDR1 is KGHSH and CDR2 is LQKENI. The CDR3 contains 14 residues.

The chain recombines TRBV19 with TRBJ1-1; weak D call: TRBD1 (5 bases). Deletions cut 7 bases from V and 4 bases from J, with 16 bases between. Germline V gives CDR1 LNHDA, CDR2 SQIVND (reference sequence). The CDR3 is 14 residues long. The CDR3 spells CASTLTVQGTEAFF. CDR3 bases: TGTGCCAGTACCCTGACAGTTCAGGGCACTGAAGCTTTCTTT.

The CDR3 sequence is CASSSGLAGGSYEQYF. For the CDR3, the DNA is TGTGCCAGCAGCTCGGGACTAGCGGGGGGCTCCTACGAGCAGTACTTC. The chain employs TRBV5-4 and TRBJ2-7, with 15 nucleotides matching TRBD2. The CDR3 extends over 16 amino acids. Germline trimming cut 3 bases from V and 0 bases from J; bases unmatched to any gene: 1. CDR1 SGHNT and CDR2 YYREEE come from the germline V gene (reference sequence). The whole variable domain, filled in from reference TRBV5-4 and TRBJ2-7, reads ETGVTQSPTHLIKTRGQQVTLRCSSQSGHNTVSWYQQALGQGPQFIFQYYREEENGRGNFPPRFSGLQFPNYSSELNVNALELDDSALYLCASSSGLAGGSYEQYFGPGTRLTVT.

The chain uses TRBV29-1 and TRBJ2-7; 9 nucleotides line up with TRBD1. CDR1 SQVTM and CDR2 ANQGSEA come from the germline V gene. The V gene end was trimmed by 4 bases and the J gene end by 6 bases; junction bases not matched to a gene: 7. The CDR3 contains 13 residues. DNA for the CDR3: TGCAGCGTTGTATTTGGGACAGGGCCCGAGCAGTACTTC. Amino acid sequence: CSVVFGTGPEQYF.

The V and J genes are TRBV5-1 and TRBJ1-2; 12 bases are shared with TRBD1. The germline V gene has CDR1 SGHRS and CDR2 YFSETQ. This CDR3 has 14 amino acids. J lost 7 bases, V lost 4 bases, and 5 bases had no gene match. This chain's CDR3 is CASSRDRGQGGYTF. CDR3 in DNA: TGCGCCAGCAGCAGGGACAGGGGGCAGGGTGGCTACACCTTC.